The present T cell receptor (beta chain) was sequenced within a study of T cells in localized non-small cell lung cancer. Notes on the study in general: It was uninvolved adjacent lung that showed the highest T cell clonality, exceeding tumor. Higher blood T cell density tracked longer overall survival. There were a median roughly 54 of the top 100 tumor clones appearing in adjacent lung.

Assay: immunoSEQ multiplex PCR; the TCRdb copy retains only in-frame clones and omits some. The profile covers roughly 70,000 clones, with roughly nine tenths appearing a single time and roughly a fifth taken by the ten largest. Germline V gene data show CDR1 as SGHTA and CDR2 as FQGNSA. The length of the CDR3 is 13 residues. V was pared by 1 base and J by 4 bases, with 7 bases between. Of note for this clone: The antigen remains unidentified.

This clonotype was sampled from a male donor aged 60 or older with stage III squamous cell lung carcinoma. The starting material was peripheral blood, obtained before any cancer treatment. The chain combines TRBV7-2 with TRBJ2-5, with D unresolved. The CDR3 sequence: CASSLVRAETQYF. The CDR3 DNA is TGTGCCAGCAGCTTAGTCCGGGCAGAGACCCAGTACTTC.